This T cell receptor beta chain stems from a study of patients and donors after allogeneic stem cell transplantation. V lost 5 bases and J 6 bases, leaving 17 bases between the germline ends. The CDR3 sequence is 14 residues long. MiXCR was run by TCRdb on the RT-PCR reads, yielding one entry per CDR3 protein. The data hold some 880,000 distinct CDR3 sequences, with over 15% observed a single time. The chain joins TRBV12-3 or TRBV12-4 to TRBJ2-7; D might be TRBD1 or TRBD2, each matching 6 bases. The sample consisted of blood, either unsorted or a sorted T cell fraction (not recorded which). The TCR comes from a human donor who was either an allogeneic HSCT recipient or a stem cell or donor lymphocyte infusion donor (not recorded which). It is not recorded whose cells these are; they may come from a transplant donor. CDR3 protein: CASSPQSPGAEQYF. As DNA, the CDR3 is TGTGCCAGCAGTCCCCAGTCCCCGGGGGCCGAGCAGTACTTC.